The entry that follows covers one T cell receptor (beta chain) sequence. What it binds is not known. This CDR3 is built from 14 residues. Trimming removed 1 base from V and 9 bases from J, with 14 bases in between. Germline CDR1 is SGDLS and CDR2 is YYNGEE. These data are taken from a study of T cell responses to AZD1222 COVID-19 vaccine. TCRdb's table, derived via immunoSEQ multiplex PCR, lists solely in-frame clones and lacks some. The repertoire consists of 140,000 to 150,000 clones, with 93% occurring once and the leading ten covering approximately 12%. Study findings and constraints: Mapped onto spike, vaccine-associated CD4 TCRs spanned it and were dominant at 160-218 and 743-854. No repertoire was sampled before or during the peak T cell response, only after it.

This specimen was peripheral blood, taken after recovery from COVID-19. The clonotype originates from an adult who had recovered from COVID-19. The J gene is TRBJ2-1, the V gene TRBV9; D may be TRBD1 or TRBD2 (5 bases each). The CDR3: CASSVQTRGGEQFF. The CDR3 DNA reads TGTGCCAGCAGCGTACAAACTAGGGGTGGTGAGCAGTTCTTC.